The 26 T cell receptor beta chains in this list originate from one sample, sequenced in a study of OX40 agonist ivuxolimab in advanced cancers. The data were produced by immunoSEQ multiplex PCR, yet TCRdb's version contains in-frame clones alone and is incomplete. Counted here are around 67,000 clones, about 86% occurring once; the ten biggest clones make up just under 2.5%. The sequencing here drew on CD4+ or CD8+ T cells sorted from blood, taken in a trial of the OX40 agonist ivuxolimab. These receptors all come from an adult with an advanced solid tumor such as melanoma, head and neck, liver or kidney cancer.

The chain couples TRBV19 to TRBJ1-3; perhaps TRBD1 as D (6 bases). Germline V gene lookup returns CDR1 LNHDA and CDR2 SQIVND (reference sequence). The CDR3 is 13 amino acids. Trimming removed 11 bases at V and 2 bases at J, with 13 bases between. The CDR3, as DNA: TGTGCCTCCGGGGCAGGGGCTGGAAACACCATATATTTT. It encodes CASGAGAGNTIYF.

CDR3 in amino acids: CASSLYQTRRGNQPQHF. The DNA of the CDR3 is TGTGCCAGCAGCTTATACCAGACCCGCCGCGGCAATCAGCCCCAGCATTTT. This chain joins TRBV7-2 and TRBJ1-5; unclear D gene. There are 17 residues in the CDR3. The germline CDR1 and CDR2 sequences are SGHTA and FQGNSA. Trimming took 2 bases from V and 2 from J, leaving 16 bases between them.

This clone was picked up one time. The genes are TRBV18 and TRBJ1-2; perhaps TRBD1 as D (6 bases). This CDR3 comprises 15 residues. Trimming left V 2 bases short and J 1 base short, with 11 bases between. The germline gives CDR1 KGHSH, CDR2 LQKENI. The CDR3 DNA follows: TGTGCCAGCTCACCATGGACAGTAGATAACTATGGCTACACCTTC. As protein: CASSPWTVDNYGYTF.

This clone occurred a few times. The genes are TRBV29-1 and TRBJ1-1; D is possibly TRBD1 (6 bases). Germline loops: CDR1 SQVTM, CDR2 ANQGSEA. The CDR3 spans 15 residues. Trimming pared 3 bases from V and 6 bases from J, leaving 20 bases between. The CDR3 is CSVEGPGVVGSEAFF. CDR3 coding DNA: TGCAGCGTTGAGGGACCAGGGGTGGTTGGGTCTGAAGCTTTCTTT.

CDR3 nucleotides: TGTGCCATCAGTGAGAGGGAGAGTAATTCACCCCTCCACTTT. Amino acids: CAISERESNSPLHF. This chain connects TRBV10-3 to TRBJ1-6; no firm D call. CDR1 and CDR2 from the germline V gene are ENHRY and SYGVKD. CDR3 size: 14 residues. The V gene lost 2 bases and the J gene lost 6 bases, with 8 bases spanning the gap.

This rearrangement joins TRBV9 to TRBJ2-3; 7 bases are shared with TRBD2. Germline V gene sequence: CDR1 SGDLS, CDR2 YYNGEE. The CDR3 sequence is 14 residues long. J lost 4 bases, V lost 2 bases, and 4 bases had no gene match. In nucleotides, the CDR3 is TGTGCCAGCAGCGTTTCGACTAGCCCAGATACGCAGTATTTT. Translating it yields CASSVSTSPDTQYF.

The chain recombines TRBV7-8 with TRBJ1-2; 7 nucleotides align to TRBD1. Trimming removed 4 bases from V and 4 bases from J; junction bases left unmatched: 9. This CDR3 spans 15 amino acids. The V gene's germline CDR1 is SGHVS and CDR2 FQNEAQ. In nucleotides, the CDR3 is TGTGCCAGCAGCTCCTACCGGGACAGACTCTATGGCTACACCTTC. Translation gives CASSSYRDRLYGYTF.

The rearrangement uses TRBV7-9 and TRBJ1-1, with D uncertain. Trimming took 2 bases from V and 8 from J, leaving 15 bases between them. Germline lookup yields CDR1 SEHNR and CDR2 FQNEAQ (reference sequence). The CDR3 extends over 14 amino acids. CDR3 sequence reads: CASSLPPGWSEAFF. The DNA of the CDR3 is TGTGCCAGCAGCTTACCTCCCGGGTGGTCCGAAGCTTTCTTT. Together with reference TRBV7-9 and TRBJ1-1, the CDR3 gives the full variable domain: DTGVSQNPRHKITKRGQNVTFRCDPISEHNRLYWYRQTLGQGPEFLTYFQNEAQLEKSRLLSDRFSAERPKGSFSTLEIQRTEQGDSAMYLCASSLPPGWSEAFFGQGTRLTVV.

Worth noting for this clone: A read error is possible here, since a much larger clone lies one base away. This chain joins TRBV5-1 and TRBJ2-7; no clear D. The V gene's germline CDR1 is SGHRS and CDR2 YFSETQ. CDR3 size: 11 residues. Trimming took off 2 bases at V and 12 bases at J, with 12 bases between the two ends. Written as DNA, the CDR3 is TGCGCCAGCAGCTTCGTACTTGGCCCGTACTTC. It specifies CASSFVLGPYF.

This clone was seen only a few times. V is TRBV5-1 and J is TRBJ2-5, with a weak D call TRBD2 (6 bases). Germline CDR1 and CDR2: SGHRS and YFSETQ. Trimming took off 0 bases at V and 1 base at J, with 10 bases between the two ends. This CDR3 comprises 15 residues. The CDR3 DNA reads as TGCGCCAGCAGCTTGGGGGCCGGGAGCCAAGAGACCCAGTACTTC. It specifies CASSLGAGSQETQYF.

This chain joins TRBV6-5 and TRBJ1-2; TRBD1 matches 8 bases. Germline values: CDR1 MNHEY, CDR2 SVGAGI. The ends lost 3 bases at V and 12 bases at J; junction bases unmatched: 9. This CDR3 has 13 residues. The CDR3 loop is CASSYGQGGRNTF. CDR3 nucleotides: TGTGCCAGCAGTTATGGACAGGGTGGGAGAAACACCTTC.

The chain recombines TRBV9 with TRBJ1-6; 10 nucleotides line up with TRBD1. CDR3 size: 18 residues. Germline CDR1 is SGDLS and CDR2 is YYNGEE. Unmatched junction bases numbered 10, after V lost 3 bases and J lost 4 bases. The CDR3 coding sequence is TGTGCCAGCAGCGCGACAGGGGGCACCACGAAATATAATTCACCCCTCCACTTT. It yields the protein CASSATGGTTKYNSPLHF.

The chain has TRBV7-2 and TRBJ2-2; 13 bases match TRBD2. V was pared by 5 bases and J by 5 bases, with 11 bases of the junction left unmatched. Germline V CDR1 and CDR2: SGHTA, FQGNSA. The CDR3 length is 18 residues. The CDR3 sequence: CASSAPGLAGKRTGELFF. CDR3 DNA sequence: TGTGCCAGCAGCGCACCGGGACTAGCGGGAAAAAGGACCGGGGAGCTGTTTTTT.

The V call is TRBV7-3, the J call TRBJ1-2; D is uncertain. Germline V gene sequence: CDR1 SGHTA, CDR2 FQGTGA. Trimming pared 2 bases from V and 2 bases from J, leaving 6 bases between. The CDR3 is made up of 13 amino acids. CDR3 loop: CASSLAGNYGYTF. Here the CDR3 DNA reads TGTGCCAGCAGCTTAGCCGGGAACTATGGCTACACCTTC.

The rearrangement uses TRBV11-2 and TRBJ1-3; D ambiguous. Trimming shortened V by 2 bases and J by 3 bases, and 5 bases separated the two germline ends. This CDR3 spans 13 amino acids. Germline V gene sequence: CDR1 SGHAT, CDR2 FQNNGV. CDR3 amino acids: CASSLSGGNTIYF. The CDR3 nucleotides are TGTGCCAGCAGCTTATCGGGTGGAAACACCATATATTTT. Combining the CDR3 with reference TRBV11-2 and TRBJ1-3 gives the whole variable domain EAGVAQSPRYKIIEKRQSVAFWCNPISGHATLYWYQQILGQGPKLLIQFQNNGVVDDSQLPKDRFSAERLKGVDSTLKIQPAKLEDSAVYLCASSLSGGNTIYFGEGSWLTVV.

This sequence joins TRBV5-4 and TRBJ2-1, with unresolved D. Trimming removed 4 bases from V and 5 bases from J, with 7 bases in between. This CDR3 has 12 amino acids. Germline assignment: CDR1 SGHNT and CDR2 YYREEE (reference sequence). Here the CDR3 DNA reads TGTGCCAGCAGCCCCGTGAACAATGAGCAGTTCTTC. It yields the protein CASSPVNNEQFF.

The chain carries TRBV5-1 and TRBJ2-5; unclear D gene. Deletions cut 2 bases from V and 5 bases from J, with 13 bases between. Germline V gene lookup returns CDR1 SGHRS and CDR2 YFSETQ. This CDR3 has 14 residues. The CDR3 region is CASSFGSTGETQYF. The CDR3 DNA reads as TGCGCCAGCAGCTTCGGTTCCACCGGGGAGACCCAGTACTTC.

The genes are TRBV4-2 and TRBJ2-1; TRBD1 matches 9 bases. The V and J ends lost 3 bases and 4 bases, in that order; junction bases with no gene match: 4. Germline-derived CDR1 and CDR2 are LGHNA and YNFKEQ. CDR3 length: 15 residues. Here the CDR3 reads CASSQGQGGYNEQFF. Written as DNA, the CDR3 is TGTGCCAGCAGCCAGGGACAGGGAGGTTACAATGAGCAGTTCTTC.

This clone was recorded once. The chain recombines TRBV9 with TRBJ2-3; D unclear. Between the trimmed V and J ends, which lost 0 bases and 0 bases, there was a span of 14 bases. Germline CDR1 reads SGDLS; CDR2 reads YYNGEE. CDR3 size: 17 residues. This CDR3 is CASSVGRSSFSTDTQYF. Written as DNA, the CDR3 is TGTGCCAGCAGCGTAGGACGGAGTAGTTTTAGCACAGATACGCAGTATTTT.

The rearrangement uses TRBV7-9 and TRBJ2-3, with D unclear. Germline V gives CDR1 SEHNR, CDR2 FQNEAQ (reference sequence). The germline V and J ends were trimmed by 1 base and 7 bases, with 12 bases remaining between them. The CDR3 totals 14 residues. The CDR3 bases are TGTGCCAGCAGCTTAGTAGCTATACGAAATACGCAGTATTTT. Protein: CASSLVAIRNTQYF.

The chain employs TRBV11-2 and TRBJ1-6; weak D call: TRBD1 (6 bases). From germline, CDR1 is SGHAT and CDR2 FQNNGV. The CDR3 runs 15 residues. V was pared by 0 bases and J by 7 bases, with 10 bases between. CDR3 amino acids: CASSLDGGLNSPLHF. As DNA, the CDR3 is TGTGCCAGCAGCTTAGATGGGGGGCTAAATTCACCCCTCCACTTT.

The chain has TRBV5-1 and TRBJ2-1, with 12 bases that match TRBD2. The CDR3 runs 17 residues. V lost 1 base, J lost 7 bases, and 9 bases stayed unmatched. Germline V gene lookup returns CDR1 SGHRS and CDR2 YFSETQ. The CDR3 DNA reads TGCGCCAGCAGCTTGTGGGCTAGCGGGAGGGCCCAAAATGAGCAGTTCTTC. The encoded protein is CASSLWASGRAQNEQFF. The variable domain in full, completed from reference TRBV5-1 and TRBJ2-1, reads KAGVTQTPRYLIKTRGQQVTLSCSPISGHRSVSWYQQTPGQGLQFLFEYFSETQRNKGNFPGRFSGRQFSNSRSEMNVSTLELGDSALYLCASSLWASGRAQNEQFFGPGTRLTVL.

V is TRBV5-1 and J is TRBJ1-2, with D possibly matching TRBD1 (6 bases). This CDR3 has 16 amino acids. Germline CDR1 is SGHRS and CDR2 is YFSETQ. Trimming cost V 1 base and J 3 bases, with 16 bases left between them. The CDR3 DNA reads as TGCGCCAGCAGCTTGAGTTCAGGGGTTGGATACTATGGCTACACCTTC. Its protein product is CASSLSSGVGYYGYTF.

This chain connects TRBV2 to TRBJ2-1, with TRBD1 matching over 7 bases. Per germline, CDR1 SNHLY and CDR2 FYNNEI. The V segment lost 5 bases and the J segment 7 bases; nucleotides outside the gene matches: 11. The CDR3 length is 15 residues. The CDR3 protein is CASSLYYRGMNEQFF. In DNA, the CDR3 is TGTGCCAGCAGTCTTTATTACAGGGGCATGAATGAGCAGTTCTTC. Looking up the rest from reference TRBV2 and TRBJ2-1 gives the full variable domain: EPEVTQTPSHQVTQMGQEVILRCVPISNHLYFYWYRQILGQKVEFLVSFYNNEISEKSEIFDDQFSVERPDGSNFTLKIRSTKLEDSAMYFCASSLYYRGMNEQFFGPGTRLTVL.

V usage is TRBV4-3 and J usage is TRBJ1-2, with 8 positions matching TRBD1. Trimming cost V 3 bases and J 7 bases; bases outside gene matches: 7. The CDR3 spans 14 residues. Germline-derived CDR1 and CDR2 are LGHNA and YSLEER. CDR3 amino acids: CASSQLGQGLGYTF. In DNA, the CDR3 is TGCGCCAGCAGCCAGCTTGGACAGGGACTTGGCTACACCTTC.

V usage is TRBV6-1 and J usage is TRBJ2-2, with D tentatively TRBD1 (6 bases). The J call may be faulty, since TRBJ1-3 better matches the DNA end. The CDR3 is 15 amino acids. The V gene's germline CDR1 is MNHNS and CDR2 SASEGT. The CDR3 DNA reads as TGTGCCAGCAGTTCTACAGGGAATCGTGGAAACACCATATATTTT. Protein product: CASSSTGNRGNTIYF.